One sample yielded the 27 T cell receptor beta chains listed below, sequenced in a study of long-term antiretroviral therapy in people with HIV. Researchers report immunoSEQ v3.0 was run at survey level. Libraries were prepared by immunoSEQ multiplex PCR; TCRdb keeps only in-frame clonotypes and omits some of them. Here the sample spans around 16,000 clones, just under 80% being singletons. Here the sequenced sample was unsorted PBMCs, taken just over 3.1 years after starting antiretroviral therapy. The receptors were sampled from a woman between 35 and 50 years old with HIV.

The chain combines TRBV4-3 with TRBJ1-2; 7 nucleotides agree with TRBD1. The CDR3 covers 14 residues. Germline values: CDR1 LGHNA, CDR2 YSLEER. V dropped 8 bases and J dropped 4; count of bases not matched to a gene: 10. Here the CDR3 reads CASAAHSGGYGYTF. The CDR3 DNA reads as TGCGCCAGCGCCGCCCACTCAGGGGGCTATGGCTACACCTTC.

CDR3 sequence (DNA): TGTGCCAGCAGTGCCTCCGGGACCGACGGGGGCTACACCTTC. It specifies CASSASGTDGGYTF. The chain couples TRBV6-1 to TRBJ1-2; the D gene is possibly TRBD1 (5 bases). The V gene lost 4 bases and the J gene lost 8 bases, with 17 bases spanning the gap. The CDR3 loop spans 14 amino acids. Germline CDR1 and CDR2: MNHNS and SASEGT.

The chain links TRBV10-3 to TRBJ1-1; D gene unclear. The germline V gene encodes CDR1 ENHRY and CDR2 SYGVKD. V was trimmed by 4 bases and J by 3 bases, leaving 3 bases between them. This CDR3 is 11 amino acids long. CDR3: CAISGYTEAFF. The CDR3 DNA reads TGTGCCATCAGTGGGTACACTGAAGCTTTCTTT.

The J gene is TRBJ2-7, the V gene TRBV18; D gene uncertain. This CDR3 has 14 amino acids. Germline assignment: CDR1 KGHSH and CDR2 LQKENI. The V and J ends lost 3 bases and 3 bases respectively, with 12 bases between them. CDR3 sequence: CASSPEGYNYEQYF. In DNA form, the CDR3 reads TGTGCCAGCTCACCTGAAGGGTATAACTACGAGCAGTACTTC. The variable domain in full, completed from reference TRBV18 and TRBJ2-7, reads NAGVMQNPRHLVRRRGQEARLRCSPMKGHSHVYWYRQLPEEGLKFMVYLQKENIIDESGMPKERFSAEFPKEGPSILRIQQVVRGDSAAYFCASSPEGYNYEQYFGPGTRLTVT.

This rearrangement joins TRBV6-6 to TRBJ1-1; D might be TRBD1 (6 bases). V shed 0 bases and J shed 6 bases, with 17 bases lying between them. Germline lookup yields CDR1 MNHNY and CDR2 SVGAGI (reference sequence). The CDR3 contains 16 residues. CDR3 DNA: TGTGCCAGCAGTTACTCTTATGGGTCGACAGGCCCTGAAGCTTTCTTT. It encodes CASSYSYGSTGPEAFF.

The chain combines TRBV7-8 with TRBJ2-7; tentative D call: TRBD2 (5 bases). V lost 5 bases and J lost 5, with 10 bases in between. Germline V gives CDR1 SGHVS, CDR2 FQNEAQ. This CDR3 spans 12 amino acids. Here the CDR3 reads CASSRGLNEQYF. The CDR3 bases are TGTGCCAGCAGCCGAGGGCTGAACGAGCAGTACTTC. Variable domain in full (rest from reference TRBV7-8 and TRBJ2-7): GAGVSQSPRYKVAKRGQDVALRCDPISGHVSLFWYQQALGQGPEFLTYFQNEAQLDKSGLPSDRFFAERPEGSVSTLKIQRTQQEDSAVYLCASSRGLNEQYFGPGTRLTVT.

The chain combines TRBV30 with TRBJ1-2; D is perhaps TRBD1 (5 bases). The CDR3 runs 12 residues. The germline V gene has CDR1 GTSNPN and CDR2 SVGIG (reference sequence). Between the trimmed V and J ends, which lost 1 base and 4 bases, there was a span of 7 bases. The CDR3 region has the DNA TGTGCCTGGAGTGCAGGGACCTATGGCTACACCTTC. Translating it yields CAWSAGTYGYTF.

The chain is built from TRBV2 and TRBJ1-5; no definite D call. Trimming left V 4 bases short and J 3 bases short, with 16 bases between. Per the germline V gene, CDR1 is SNHLY and CDR2 is FYNNEI. This CDR3 comprises 16 residues. Written as DNA, the CDR3 is TGTGCCAGCAGTGCGGACTTGGGGAGCCTCAATCAGCCCCAGCATTTT. Protein product: CASSADLGSLNQPQHF.

This clone was counted once. The chain is built from TRBV7-9 and TRBJ1-1, with D maybe TRBD1 (5 bases). There are 14 residues in the CDR3. Deletions cut 3 bases from V and 4 bases from J, with 12 bases between. CDR1 is SEHNR, CDR2 FQNEAQ, per germline (reference sequence). The CDR3 loop is CASSLAGARTEAFF. The CDR3 bases are TGTGCCAGCAGCTTGGCCGGGGCCCGCACTGAAGCTTTCTTT.

This chain connects TRBV5-4 to TRBJ2-6, with D perhaps TRBD1 or TRBD2 (5 bases each). CDR3 length equals 18 residues. Trimming cost V 2 bases and J 0 bases, with 15 bases left between them. CDR1 and CDR2 from the germline V gene are SGHNT and YYREEE (reference sequence). The CDR3 bases are TGTGCCAGCAGCTTACCGGGACGGACTTTCTCTGGGGCCAACGTCCTGACTTTC. This sequence encodes CASSLPGRTFSGANVLTF.

The chain uses TRBV25-1 and TRBJ2-1; TRBD1 aligns across 7 bases. The CDR3 spans 16 residues. The V and J ends lost 5 bases and 7 bases, in that order; junction bases with no gene match: 14. Per the germline V gene, CDR1 is MGHDK and CDR2 is SYGVNS. As DNA, the CDR3 is TGTGCCAGCAGTTCCTACCGCGGCAGGGGGTGGAATGAGCAGTTCTTC. Its translation is CASSSYRGRGWNEQFF. The full variable domain, completed using reference TRBV25-1 and TRBJ2-1, is EADIYQTPRYLVIGTGKKITLECSQTMGHDKMYWYQQDPGMELHLIHYSYGVNSTEKGDLSSESTVSRIRTEHFPLTLESARPSHTSQYLCASSSYRGRGWNEQFFGPGTRLTVL.

V usage is TRBV27 and J usage is TRBJ2-7; possibly TRBD2 for D (6 bases). V lost 1 base and J lost 9, with 16 bases in between. The CDR3 is made up of 14 amino acids. Germline V gene sequence: CDR1 MNHEY, CDR2 SMNVEV (reference sequence). The CDR3 here is CASSLWGDSSGQYF. The CDR3 region has the DNA TGTGCCAGCAGTTTATGGGGGGACTCTTCCGGGCAGTACTTC.

The chain's CDR3 is CASSGLGQGTNVLTF. CDR3 bases: TGTGCCAGCAGTGGACTTGGACAGGGGACCAACGTCCTGACTTTC. The gene calls are TRBV27 and TRBJ2-6; 9 nucleotides line up with TRBD1. Germline V lookup: CDR1 MNHEY, CDR2 SMNVEV (reference sequence). Trimming removed 5 bases from V and 8 bases from J; junction bases left unmatched: 7. This CDR3 comprises 15 residues.

The chain uses TRBV2 and TRBJ2-5; 9 nucleotides align to TRBD2. The CDR3 contains 15 residues. Germline V gene data show CDR1 as SNHLY and CDR2 as FYNNEI. V dropped 0 bases and J dropped 5; count of bases not matched to a gene: 4. The CDR3 loop reads CASSEASSGVETQYF. In nucleotides, the CDR3 is TGTGCCAGCAGTGAAGCGTCTAGCGGGGTGGAGACCCAGTACTTC.

The chain couples TRBV11-2 to TRBJ1-4, with 9 nucleotides matching TRBD1. Looked up from germline, CDR1 is SGHAT and CDR2 is FQNNGV. CDR3 size: 16 residues. Trimming at V came to 5 bases and at J to 6 bases, leaving 10 bases not matched to a gene. This chain's CDR3 is CASSRDRAGGYEKLFF. CDR3 sequence (DNA): TGTGCCAGCAGCAGGGACAGGGCCGGGGGATATGAAAAACTGTTTTTT.

The V call is TRBV27, the J call TRBJ2-1; D ambiguous. This CDR3 spans 14 amino acids. Looked up from germline, CDR1 is MNHEY and CDR2 is SMNVEV (reference sequence). V lost 8 bases and J lost 0, with 11 bases in between. The CDR3: CASLSPGSYNEQFF. CDR3 bases: TGTGCCAGCCTCTCCCCCGGCTCCTACAATGAGCAGTTCTTC.

This chain uses TRBV2 with TRBJ1-5, with D uncertain. The germline V gene has CDR1 SNHLY and CDR2 FYNNEI. This CDR3 spans 15 amino acids. V gave up 6 bases and J gave up 0 bases, with 12 bases separating them. CDR3 region: CASRPTSYSNQPQHF. CDR3 in DNA: TGTGCCAGCAGGCCTACGAGTTATAGCAATCAGCCCCAGCATTTT.

The rearrangement joins TRBV5-1 to TRBJ1-2, with D uncertain. The CDR3 is 15 residues long. V shed 4 bases and J shed 4 bases, with 17 bases lying between them. The germline gives CDR1 SGHRS, CDR2 YFSETQ. This CDR3 reads CASSPLTEVSYGYTF. The CDR3 coding sequence is TGCGCCAGCAGCCCTCTGACGGAGGTTAGCTATGGCTACACCTTC.

This chain connects TRBV5-4 to TRBJ2-7, with D unresolved. CDR3 length: 16 amino acids. Germline assignment: CDR1 SGHNT and CDR2 YYREEE (reference sequence). Trimming cost V 2 bases and J 4 bases, with 19 bases left between them. CDR3 region: CASSFLPPWRYYEQYF. CDR3 in DNA: TGTGCCAGCAGCTTTTTACCCCCCTGGCGCTATTACGAGCAGTACTTC.

This chain connects TRBV6-5 to TRBJ2-7, with D tentatively TRBD2 (6 bases). The V and J ends lost 0 bases and 3 bases respectively, with 9 bases between them. The CDR3 is made up of 14 amino acids. Germline V gene lookup returns CDR1 MNHEY and CDR2 SVGAGI. The CDR3 sequence is CASSYSSGVYEQYF. The CDR3 nucleotides read TGTGCCAGCAGTTACTCTTCGGGGGTCTACGAGCAGTACTTC.

The V call is TRBV29-1, the J call TRBJ1-2; D is perhaps TRBD1 (5 bases). The CDR3 runs to 12 residues. V dropped 4 bases and J dropped 7 bases, with 13 bases sitting between them. Germline V gives CDR1 SQVTM, CDR2 ANQGSEA. CDR3 amino acids: CSVATEGAGYTF. In DNA form, the CDR3 reads TGCAGCGTTGCGACCGAAGGGGCTGGCTACACCTTC.

This chain links TRBV2 with TRBJ2-7, with D possibly matching TRBD1 (5 bases). V was shortened by 3 bases and J by 0 bases, with 12 bases between the two germline ends. The CDR3 is 15 amino acids. From germline, CDR1 is SNHLY and CDR2 FYNNEI. CDR3 in DNA: TGTGCCAGCAGTGATCAGGAAGGGGCCTCCTACGAGCAGTACTTC. The encoded protein is CASSDQEGASYEQYF.

DNA of the CDR3: TGTGCCAGCTCACCACGGGTAGGCGTCCAGAACACTGAAGCTTTCTTT. Translation gives CASSPRVGVQNTEAFF. The chain is built from TRBV18 and TRBJ1-1; D is unresolved. This CDR3 has 16 residues. V lost 1 base, J lost 1 base, and 13 bases lay in between. Germline V gives CDR1 KGHSH, CDR2 LQKENI.

Only one count was recorded for this clone. The chain employs TRBV7-2 and TRBJ2-5; D perhaps matches TRBD2 (7 bases). Germline CDR1 and CDR2: SGHTA and FQGNSA. V was pared by 1 base and J by 3 bases, with 12 bases between. This CDR3 is 15 amino acids long. CDR3 in amino acids: CASSLGGGGKETQYF. The CDR3, as DNA: TGTGCCAGCAGCTTAGGGGGGGGCGGAAAAGAGACCCAGTACTTC.

This clone was seen only once. V and J are TRBV5-4 and TRBJ2-5, with 9 bases fitting TRBD1. The CDR3 totals 14 residues. Per germline, CDR1 SGHNT and CDR2 YYREEE (reference sequence). The V gene end was trimmed by 6 bases and the J gene end by 5 bases; junction bases not matched to a gene: 8. The CDR3 spells CASNRDRAAETQYF. The CDR3, as DNA: TGTGCCAGCAACCGGGACAGGGCAGCGGAGACCCAGTACTTC. Complete variable domain (other parts from reference TRBV5-4 and TRBJ2-5): ETGVTQSPTHLIKTRGQQVTLRCSSQSGHNTVSWYQQALGQGPQFIFQYYREEENGRGNFPPRFSGLQFPNYSSELNVNALELDDSALYLCASNRDRAAETQYFGPGTRLLVL.

This clone is deemed medium-sized. A junction end diverges from the germline sequence, so it may reflect a read error. The chain couples TRBV11-3 to TRBJ1-2, with 7 positions matching TRBD1. Germline V gene sequence: CDR1 SGHNT, CDR2 YENEEA. The length of the CDR3 is 12 residues. The CDR3 loop reads CASSSRTGQPSF. In nucleotides, the CDR3 is TGTGCCAGCAGCTCCAGGACAGGTCAACCGAGCTTC.

The V and J genes are TRBV5-1 and TRBJ2-3; 11 bases are a match to TRBD2. Germline trimming cut 0 bases from V and 3 bases from J; bases unmatched to any gene: 6. CDR3 length: 17 amino acids. Germline lookup yields CDR1 SGHRS and CDR2 YFSETQ. The CDR3 loop is CASSLATSGGLTDTQYF. DNA for the CDR3: TGCGCCAGCAGCTTGGCTACTAGCGGGGGACTAACAGATACGCAGTATTTT.